This T cell receptor (beta chain) was sequenced during a study of cytomegalovirus exposure and HLA in healthy donors. Researchers ran the PCR with 60 Vbeta and 13 Jbeta primers. The data were produced by immunoSEQ multiplex PCR, yet TCRdb's version contains in-frame clones alone and is incomplete. The sample lists about 67,000 clones, around 87% occurring once. On this clone: What it recognizes is unknown.

This CDR3 has 17 amino acids. CDR1 is MDHEN, CDR2 SYDVKM, per germline. V lost 6 bases and J lost 6; bases outside the gene matches: 17. Healthy bone marrow donors formed the donor group. Whole-study results and caveats: Based on reports, TCR beta sequences accurately predicted HLA-A and HLA-B alleles for most subjects. A list of 164 TCR beta chains associated with cytomegalovirus was given.

This rearrangement joins TRBV28 to TRBJ1-5, with TRBD1 matching 7 bases. Source material: PBMCs. The receptor was derived from a woman aged 25-40 years in good health and CMV-seropositive. The CDR3 region is CASRPPLHSRGLQPQHF. CDR3 nucleotides: TGTGCCAGCAGACCTCCGCTCCACTCGAGGGGGCTTCAGCCCCAGCATTTT.